What follows is one T cell receptor beta chain and its context. The CDR3 totals 14 residues. CDR1 and CDR2 from the germline V gene are SGHVS and FQNEAQ. V lost 5 bases and J lost 4, with 15 bases in between. These data originate in a study of blood T cell repertoires in COVID-19. About the research overall: The study drew acute and convalescent COVID-19 samples from the United States, Italy and Spain. The analysed material was cDNA or gDNA that came from T cells, B-cell-depleted T cells, or PBMCs.

Authors' analysis steps: Amplified reference gene primers provided the basis for estimating nucleated cell counts. Profiling relied on immunoSEQ multiplex PCR, and the TCRdb table lists in-frame clones only, not all of them. That table supplies the V and J calls and clone size; D and trimming were determined from the DNA. This repertoire shows a few hundred thousand clones, around 84% found once; its top ten account for roughly 3.6%. This receptor was identified in a woman in her late teens or twenties with acute or convalescent COVID-19. The chain links TRBV7-8 to TRBJ2-7, with D hard to call. Sequenced sample: peripheral blood. The CDR3 here is CASSPIGLGYEQYF. The CDR3 DNA sequence: TGTGCCAGCAGCCCGATTGGGCTCGGTTACGAGCAGTACTTC.